Included here is one T cell receptor (beta chain) sequence, with context. Its antigen remains unidentified. This specimen comes from a study of cytomegalovirus exposure and HLA in healthy donors. Study details: Earlier findings included 117 million unique TCR beta sequences obtained from approximately 170 million T cells.

PCR was performed using 60 Vbeta and 13 Jbeta primers. Authors' data handling: About 12 million of 70 million to 80 million unique TCR beta chains were shared, per a later count. The table came from immunoSEQ multiplex PCR; TCRdb's copy has only in-frame clones and leaves some out. From that table come the V and J calls and clone size; the DNA was used to work out D and trimming. Here the sample spans hundreds of thousands of clones, about 80% being singletons. Study-wide results and limits: Roughly uniform sequencing depth across donors was assumed, possibly incorrectly. At a 0.05 false discovery rate, a later analysis found approximately 15,000 TCR beta sequences to be associated with HLA alleles.

The sequence came from a male donor in good health and CMV-seronegative. The sequencing sample was made of PBMCs.

This chain's CDR3 is CASSERMARQGSYEQYF. CDR3 nucleotide sequence: TGCGCCAGCAGCGAAAGAATGGCTCGCCAGGGCTCCTACGAGCAGTACTTC. The gene calls are TRBV4-1 and TRBJ2-7; possible D gene TRBD1, 5 bases. Germline CDR1 MGHRA, CDR2 YSYEKL. CDR3 length: 17 residues. Between the trimmed V and J ends, which lost 5 bases and 0 bases, there was a span of 20 bases.